Listed here are 27 T cell receptor beta chains from one sample, sequenced in a study of shared clonotypes between healthy human individuals. Naive CD8 cells comprised CD45RO-negative, CCR7-positively selected cells, excluding terminally differentiated effector memory CD45RA+ cells. Libraries were prepared by immunoSEQ multiplex PCR; TCRdb keeps only in-frame clonotypes and omits some of them. Found here are approximately 590,000 clones, 95% of them singletons; the top ten hold about 0.11%. The sample consisted of naive CD8+ T cells sorted from blood. These receptors were collected from a woman aged 30 to 39 in good health.

V gene TRBV27 combines with J gene TRBJ2-2; 9 positions match TRBD1. The CDR3 sequence is 16 residues long. After removal of 6 bases from V and 3 bases from J, the junction contained 8 bases not matched to a gene. Germline CDR1 and CDR2: MNHEY and SMNVEV (reference sequence). CDR3 in amino acids: CASSRDRESDTGELFF. The CDR3 nucleotides are TGTGCCAGCAGCCGGGACAGGGAGTCGGACACCGGGGAGCTGTTTTTT.

The chain links TRBV5-6 to TRBJ1-1; possibly TRBD1 for D (6 bases). Looked up from germline, CDR1 is SGHDT and CDR2 is YYEEEE. The V and J ends lost 5 bases and 1 base respectively, with 9 bases between them. CDR3 size: 13 residues. The CDR3 sequence is CASSSTGNTEAFF. In DNA form, the CDR3 reads TGTGCCAGCAGTTCGACAGGGAACACTGAAGCTTTCTTT.

The chain combines TRBV2 with TRBJ2-7; tentatively, D is TRBD2 (6 bases). The V end lost 3 bases, the J end lost 7 bases, and 22 bases lay between the germline ends. CDR1 is SNHLY, CDR2 FYNNEI, per germline. This CDR3 region has 16 residues. CDR3 loop: CASSDPRENVGEEQYF. CDR3 in DNA: TGTGCCAGCAGTGACCCTCGGGAGAACGTAGGAGAAGAGCAGTACTTC.

CDR3 sequence reads: CASSSLWGWTGLGYTF. CDR3 sequence (DNA): TGTGCCAGCAGCTCGTTGTGGGGGTGGACAGGGCTTGGCTACACCTTC. The chain joins TRBV5-6 to TRBJ1-2, with 8 nucleotides matching TRBD1. V lost 3 bases and J lost 7; bases outside the gene matches: 14. The germline V gene encodes CDR1 SGHDT and CDR2 YYEEEE. This CDR3 comprises 16 residues.

V gene TRBV6-5 combines with J gene TRBJ2-1, with D tentatively TRBD2 (6 bases). Germline CDR1 reads MNHEY; CDR2 reads SVGAGI. This CDR3 is built from 15 residues. V lost 9 bases and J lost 0, with 15 bases in between. CDR3 sequence (DNA): TGTGCCAGTAGCGTAGCGGACCCCTCCTACAATGAGCAGTTCTTC. This translates into CASSVADPSYNEQFF.

The chain joins TRBV4-2 to TRBJ2-7; a possible D gene is TRBD2 (6 bases). Germline V gene lookup returns CDR1 LGHNA and CDR2 YNFKEQ. V lost 1 base and J lost 2, with 18 bases in between. The CDR3 contains 17 residues. CDR3 DNA sequence: TGTGCCAGCAGCCAAGGCCTATTTCAGGAGGGTACCTACGAGCAGTACTTC. It specifies CASSQGLFQEGTYEQYF.

The rearrangement joins TRBV27 to TRBJ1-5, with 10 bases fitting TRBD1. This CDR3 has 17 amino acids. Germline V gene sequence: CDR1 MNHEY, CDR2 SMNVEV (reference sequence). V lost 0 bases, J lost 4 bases, and 6 bases stayed unmatched. CDR3 DNA sequence: TGTGCCAGCAGTTTATCGGGGACAGGGGTACGAAATCAGCCCCAGCATTTT. Protein sequence: CASSLSGTGVRNQPQHF.

This chain links TRBV13 with TRBJ1-1; no definite D call. V was cut by 0 bases and J by 6 bases, with 8 bases left in between. The germline V gene has CDR1 PRHDT and CDR2 FYEKMQ (reference sequence). This CDR3 is 13 amino acids long. For the CDR3, the DNA is TGTGCCAGCAGCTTAGGCTTACAGTCTGAAGCTTTCTTT. Translated: CASSLGLQSEAFF.

A single count supports this clone. The chain recombines TRBV7-9 with TRBJ1-1; TRBD1 is a possible D gene (5 bases). This CDR3 is 16 amino acids long. Germline lookup yields CDR1 SEHNR and CDR2 FQNEAQ (reference sequence). Trimming removed 3 bases from V and 6 bases from J, with 20 bases in between. The CDR3 region is CASSFRPIPGVPEAFF. As DNA, the CDR3 is TGTGCCAGCAGCTTTCGCCCGATCCCGGGGGTCCCTGAAGCTTTCTTT. The variable domain in full, completed from reference TRBV7-9 and TRBJ1-1, reads DTGVSQNPRHKITKRGQNVTFRCDPISEHNRLYWYRQTLGQGPEFLTYFQNEAQLEKSRLLSDRFSAERPKGSFSTLEIQRTEQGDSAMYLCASSFRPIPGVPEAFFGQGTRLTVV.

The table lists this clone with a count of one. The chain is built from TRBV4-2 and TRBJ2-1, with 7 bases matching TRBD2. Germline CDR1 is LGHNA and CDR2 is YNFKEQ. The CDR3 is 18 residues long. V lost 0 bases and J lost 8; bases outside the gene matches: 16. The CDR3 DNA sequence: TGTGCCAGCAGCCAAGATCCCCAGAGGGCGGGAGTCTTTTATGAGCAGTTCTTC. Its translation: CASSQDPQRAGVFYEQFF.

The CDR3 DNA reads TGCGCCAGCAGCCAAGGGGACCTAAGTAATGAAAAACTGTTTTTT. This codes for CASSQGDLSNEKLFF. The rearrangement uses TRBV4-1 and TRBJ1-4; D possibly corresponds to TRBD1 (5 bases). The CDR3 loop spans 15 amino acids. V lost 1 base and J 4 bases, leaving 10 bases between the germline ends. Germline V lookup: CDR1 MGHRA, CDR2 YSYEKL.

The chain joins TRBV12-5 to TRBJ2-7, with 13 bases matching TRBD2. The CDR3 totals 14 residues. In germline, CDR1 is LGHNT, CDR2 FRNRAP. The V and J ends lost 0 bases and 7 bases, in that order; junction bases with no gene match: 0. This chain's CDR3 is CASGLVTSGREQYF. The CDR3 DNA is TGTGCTAGTGGTTTGGTGACTAGCGGGAGGGAGCAGTACTTC.

CDR3: CASSIPGEDTEAFF. As DNA, the CDR3 is TGTGCCAGTAGTATACCAGGGGAGGACACTGAAGCTTTCTTT. V and J are TRBV19 and TRBJ1-1, with D possibly being TRBD1 (6 bases). The CDR3 has 14 residues. Deletions cut 2 bases from V and 3 bases from J, with 10 bases between. CDR1 and CDR2 (germline): LNHDA, SQIVND (reference sequence).

The chain joins TRBV7-3 to TRBJ2-5; D gene uncertain. V was cut by 2 bases and J by 5 bases, with 9 bases left in between. CDR3 length equals 13 residues. The germline CDR1 and CDR2 sequences are SGHTA and FQGTGA. The CDR3 sequence is CASSLYRGETQYF. The CDR3 DNA reads TGTGCCAGCAGCTTATACCGCGGCGAGACCCAGTACTTC. The variable domain in full, completed from reference TRBV7-3 and TRBJ2-5, reads GAGVSQTPSNKVTEKGKYVELRCDPISGHTALYWYRQSLGQGPEFLIYFQGTGAADDSGLPNDRFFAVRPEGSVSTLKIQRTERGDSAVYLCASSLYRGETQYFGPGTRLLVL.

The chain has TRBV7-9 and TRBJ2-5; D call uncertain. With 6 bases removed from V and 5 bases from J, the gap between germline ends came to 22 bases. Germline lookup yields CDR1 SEHNR and CDR2 FQNEAQ (reference sequence). The CDR3 runs 16 residues. The CDR3 is CASSPYMALDEETQYF. Written as DNA, the CDR3 is TGTGCCAGCAGTCCTTATATGGCCCTAGATGAGGAGACCCAGTACTTC.

This clone was picked up one time. The chain is built from TRBV5-1 and TRBJ2-7, with 12 bases that match TRBD1. After removal of 3 bases from V and 5 bases from J, the junction contained 3 bases not matched to a gene. CDR3 size: 14 residues. Germline V gene sequence: CDR1 SGHRS, CDR2 YFSETQ. In DNA form, the CDR3 reads TGCGCCAGCAGCTCGGGACAGGGGGCCGACGAGCAGTACTTC. Translating gives CASSSGQGADEQYF.

The V call is TRBV11-2, the J call TRBJ2-5, with TRBD2 identical over 10 bases. The V and J ends lost 1 base and 4 bases, in that order; junction bases with no gene match: 12. This CDR3 region has 18 residues. Germline CDR1 reads SGHAT; CDR2 reads FQNNGV. The CDR3 spells CASSLVWALAGVGETQYF. CDR3 nucleotide sequence: TGTGCCAGCAGCTTAGTGTGGGCGCTAGCGGGAGTTGGAGAGACCCAGTACTTC.

V gene TRBV30 combines with J gene TRBJ1-5; weak D call: TRBD1 (5 bases). Trimming left V 3 bases short and J 0 bases short, with 9 bases between. Germline values: CDR1 GTSNPN, CDR2 SVGIG (reference sequence). CDR3 length equals 14 residues. CDR3 sequence: CAWSLGDSNQPQHF. The CDR3 region has the DNA TGTGCCTGGAGCCTAGGGGATAGCAATCAGCCCCAGCATTTT.

The J gene is TRBJ1-4, the V gene TRBV15; TRBD1 is a possible D gene (5 bases). Germline V gene data show CDR1 as LNHNV and CDR2 as YYDKDF (reference sequence). The CDR3 spans 17 residues. Trimming stripped 5 bases from V and 0 bases from J, with 16 bases between. This CDR3 reads CATSVGRQGSTNEKLFF. The CDR3 nucleotides are TGTGCCACCAGCGTGGGGAGGCAGGGTTCAACTAATGAAAAACTGTTTTTT.

The J gene is TRBJ1-5, the V gene TRBV6-1; D gene uncertain. Germline-derived CDR1 and CDR2 are MNHNS and SASEGT. V was pared by 7 bases and J by 1 base, with 14 bases between. This CDR3 is built from 15 residues. The CDR3 loop is CASIGQPLSNQPQHF. CDR3 nucleotides: TGTGCCAGCATCGGGCAGCCTCTCAGCAATCAGCCCCAGCATTTT.

V is TRBV9 and J is TRBJ1-1; D not certain. This CDR3 is built from 15 residues. Trimming pared 3 bases from V and 3 bases from J, leaving 15 bases between. Germline CDR1 reads SGDLS; CDR2 reads YYNGEE. In nucleotides, the CDR3 is TGTGCCAGCAGCGCCGGGCCAACCTGGGACACTGAAGCTTTCTTT. Residues: CASSAGPTWDTEAFF.

The chain uses TRBV7-8 and TRBJ2-7; TRBD1 matches 8 bases. In germline, CDR1 is SGHVS, CDR2 FQNEAQ. V trimming: 1 base; J trimming: 4 bases; junction bases outside the gene matches: 15. This CDR3 has 18 residues. This CDR3 reads CASSLVLRGQGEGYEQYF. CDR3 nucleotides: TGTGCCAGCAGCTTAGTTTTGAGAGGACAGGGTGAAGGGTACGAGCAGTACTTC.

This chain joins TRBV4-1 and TRBJ2-7, with D hard to call. The length of the CDR3 is 13 residues. Trimming pared 1 base from V and 1 base from J, leaving 5 bases between. The germline V gene encodes CDR1 MGHRA and CDR2 YSYEKL. The CDR3 DNA reads as TGCGCCAGCAGCCAAGTCTTTTCCTACGAGCAGTACTTC. This translates into CASSQVFSYEQYF.

The chain couples TRBV11-2 to TRBJ1-2; 7 bases agree with TRBD1. The CDR3 totals 15 residues. V dropped 5 bases and J dropped 0; count of bases not matched to a gene: 6. Germline V gene sequence: CDR1 SGHAT, CDR2 FQNNGV. In DNA, the CDR3 is TGTGCCAGCAGCCACCCAGGGGGGACTAACTATGGCTACACCTTC. It translates to CASSHPGGTNYGYTF.

Turning to this clone: The same CDR3 arises from other DNA sequences in this sample as well. CDR3 nucleotides: TGTGCCAGCAGCTTAGGAAGTCAGCCCCAGCATTTT. Its protein is CASSLGSQPQHF. This chain uses TRBV13 with TRBJ1-5; D call uncertain. With 0 bases removed from V and 6 bases from J, the gap between germline ends came to 3 bases. The CDR3 covers 12 residues. Looked up from germline, CDR1 is PRHDT and CDR2 is FYEKMQ (reference sequence). Based on the CDR3 plus reference TRBV13 and TRBJ1-5, the full variable domain is AAGVIQSPRHLIKEKRETATLKCYPIPRHDTVYWYQQGPGQDPQFLISFYEKMQSDKGSIPDRFSAQQFSDYHSELNMSSLELGDSALYFCASSLGSQPQHFGDGTRLSIL.

In nucleotides, the CDR3 is TGCGCCAGCAGCGTACACGGACTAGCAGTAATTTCAGATACGCAGTATTTT. This codes for CASSVHGLAVISDTQYF. This chain joins TRBV5-1 and TRBJ2-3; 8 bases match TRBD2. Germline CDR1 reads SGHRS; CDR2 reads YFSETQ. The CDR3 loop spans 17 amino acids. V lost 4 bases to trimming and J lost 4 bases; unmatched junction nucleotides: 14.

The chain carries TRBV7-8 and TRBJ1-5; 7 bases fit TRBD1. From germline, CDR1 is SGHVS and CDR2 FQNEAQ. Trimming took 5 bases from V and 0 from J; bases not matched to a gene: 13. The CDR3 is made up of 18 amino acids. The CDR3 DNA reads as TGTGCCAGCAGCCCGCTCCGAAGACAGGGTAATAGCAATCAGCCCCAGCATTTT. Amino acid sequence: CASSPLRRQGNSNQPQHF.